This T cell receptor (beta chain) was sequenced during a study of post-analysis software for immune sequencing data (dated by TCRdb to about 2015). Study-level background: Disease courses on record covered relapsing-remitting, secondary progressive and progressive-relapsing multiple sclerosis, though some patients had no subtype annotation. The patient repertoires were set against eleven to twelve previously published healthy control repertoires from donors whose ages ranged from roughly 6 to 27 years. A subset of samples was prepared in parallel using single-end sample barcoding, then pooled and co-amplified after Illumina adapter ligation. Broad study findings and their caveats: Significantly higher frequencies in patients than in controls were found for five or six TRBV segments, including TRBV5-6, TRBV5-1 and TRBV20-1. Multiple sclerosis patients had significantly lower normalized Chao1 diversity than controls, a result that suggests substantial peripheral T-cell clonal expansion. The multiple sclerosis patient group was slightly younger than the control group. When samples were clustered directly using the F measure, samples prepared in the same batch co-clustered strongly, which prompted a batch-effect correction.

To demonstrate the VDJtools post-analysis software, TCR beta repertoires were profiled from the peripheral blood of more than ten young patients with multiple sclerosis. The multiple sclerosis patients were children and adolescents ranging in age from roughly 6 to 16 years. Points on this clonotype: Its target antigen remains unknown. Germline is not matched at one junction end, which may reflect a read error.

CDR1 and CDR2, looked up from the germline V gene, are ENHRY and SYGVKD. Measured from the cysteine to the phenylalanine, the CDR3 is 12 residues long. The only DNA kept is the CDR3, 36 bases in frame from the first base. Library method: PCR. The sequencer was an Illumina HiSeq 2500. To reduce PCR and sequencing biases, unique molecular identifiers were incorporated into the TCR beta cDNA libraries. Approximately 500,000 cDNA molecules were obtained per 1 to 10 million input T cells, so each molecule approximated one T cell. Patient libraries were prepared and sequenced with the same protocol used for the earlier healthy control dataset. Samples belonging to the same batch were prepared together, multiplexed and sequenced on a shared HiSeq lane. The original pipeline was this. MIGEC was used to process the raw barcoded reads, and molecular identifier groups with only a single read were discarded before consensus assembly and CDR3 extraction. Clonotype tables were post-analysed with VDJtools, and diversity was normalized by down-sampling all datasets to the smallest sample size. To correct batch-related cross-sample contamination, repertoire overlap clustering matched CDR3 amino acid sequences but not nucleotide sequences. Through fastp at Q25 and MiXCR, TCRdb rebuilt clones from the public reads, retaining in-frame beta chains. Entries are consolidated by CDR3 protein sequence, retaining the most common genes and DNA. Clone size and V and J calls follow TCRdb, not the original study. Across this sample there are hundreds of thousands of distinct CDR3 sequences, with roughly 29% seen only once. The ten largest clones add up to around 0.56% of the sample.

The sequencing input was blood. The clonotype originates from a girl aged 10 to 17 with multiple sclerosis. Here the chain combines TRBV10-3 and TRBJ2-1; the D gene cannot be resolved beyond TRBD1 or TRBD2, each matching 5 bases. At the DNA level, the sequence is TGTGCCATCGGTGAGATGGGGGAGAGGCAGTTCTTC. The translation is CAIGEMGERQFF.